Following are 29 T cell receptor beta chains from one sample sequenced in a study of cytomegalovirus exposure and HLA in healthy donors. The PCR employed 60 Vbeta primers together with 13 Jbeta primers. The method was immunoSEQ multiplex PCR; TCRdb's version includes in-frame clones alone and lacks a portion of them. The data hold around 150,000 clones, with 60% to 80% observed a single time. The sample comprised PBMCs. The receptors were sampled from a male donor in good health and CMV-seronegative.

This sequence joins TRBV19 and TRBJ1-1; 7 nucleotides agree with TRBD1. From germline, CDR1 is LNHDA and CDR2 SQIVND (reference sequence). V dropped 6 bases and J dropped 0; count of bases not matched to a gene: 4. The CDR3 extends over 14 amino acids. The CDR3 loop reads CASSRDRVNTEAFF. DNA for the CDR3: TGTGCCAGTAGCAGAGACAGGGTGAACACTGAAGCTTTCTTT.

This sequence joins TRBV5-4 and TRBJ2-5, with 7 bases matching TRBD1. Germline assignment: CDR1 SGHNT and CDR2 YYREEE (reference sequence). This CDR3 is 15 amino acids long. Losses at the gene ends were 5 bases for V and 1 base for J; bases not matched to a gene: 8. CDR3 region: CASRPITGAQETQYF. CDR3 bases: TGTGCCAGCAGGCCAATTACAGGGGCCCAAGAGACCCAGTACTTC. Full variable domain (rest looked up from reference TRBV5-4 and TRBJ2-5): ETGVTQSPTHLIKTRGQQVTLRCSSQSGHNTVSWYQQALGQGPQFIFQYYREEENGRGNFPPRFSGLQFPNYSSELNVNALELDDSALYLCASRPITGAQETQYFGPGTRLLVL.

The rearrangement links TRBV7-3 to TRBJ1-1, with 9 bases fitting TRBD1. The CDR3 is made up of 15 amino acids. Germline V gene data show CDR1 as SGHTA and CDR2 as FQGTGA. Trimming at V came to 5 bases and at J to 5 bases, leaving 9 bases not matched to a gene. The CDR3 protein is CASSPSGDRATEAFF. CDR3 bases: TGTGCCAGCAGCCCAAGTGGGGACAGGGCAACTGAAGCTTTCTTT.

The sample holds a few counts of this clone. V is TRBV5-1 and J is TRBJ1-2; weak D call: TRBD1 (6 bases). CDR3 length equals 14 residues. Deletions cut 4 bases from V and 2 bases from J, with 12 bases between. Per germline, CDR1 SGHRS and CDR2 YFSETQ. The CDR3 loop reads CASSLDSSNYGYTF. CDR3 DNA sequence: TGCGCCAGCAGCCTGGACAGCTCGAACTATGGCTACACCTTC.

This clone has a handful of counts. The chain couples TRBV2 to TRBJ2-3, with 8 bases matching TRBD1. The CDR3 is made up of 15 amino acids. Germline values: CDR1 SNHLY, CDR2 FYNNEI. Unmatched junction bases numbered 11, after V lost 6 bases and J lost 6 bases. In DNA, the CDR3 is TGTGCCAGCAGATGGGACCCAGGGGGCAGGGATACGCAGTATTTT. It codes for CASRWDPGGRDTQYF.

The chain combines TRBV9 with TRBJ2-7; TRBD1 agrees at 8 bases. In germline, CDR1 is SGDLS, CDR2 YYNGEE. J was trimmed by 2 bases and V by 0 bases; bases with no gene match: 4. The CDR3 totals 15 residues. The chain's CDR3 is CASSVDQGAPYEQYF. The CDR3 DNA sequence: TGTGCCAGCAGCGTAGATCAGGGGGCCCCCTACGAGCAGTACTTC.

This chain links TRBV6-1 with TRBJ1-1; perhaps TRBD1 as D (5 bases). The germline V and J ends were trimmed by 8 bases and 4 bases, with 8 bases remaining between them. There are 11 residues in the CDR3. Germline V gene lookup returns CDR1 MNHNS and CDR2 SASEGT. CDR3 DNA: TGTGCCAGCCTCAGGGCCACTGAAGCTTTCTTT. Translated: CASLRATEAFF.

This chain joins TRBV6-6 and TRBJ2-2; D is perhaps TRBD1 (6 bases). The V end lost 4 bases, the J end lost 5 bases, and 14 bases lay between the germline ends. Per the germline V gene, CDR1 is MNHNY and CDR2 is SVGAGI (reference sequence). The CDR3 is 15 amino acids. DNA for the CDR3: TGTGCCAGCAGTTTACTACAGGGAGTTACCGGGGAGCTGTTTTTT. Translating it yields CASSLLQGVTGELFF.

The chain links TRBV2 to TRBJ1-2; tentatively, D is TRBD1 (5 bases). V was pared by 7 bases and J by 8 bases, with 17 bases between. Germline V gene lookup returns CDR1 SNHLY and CDR2 FYNNEI. The CDR3 loop spans 13 amino acids. CDR3 DNA sequence: TGTGCCAGCACGGGTCAGGGCGCGAACGGCTACACCTTC. It translates to CASTGQGANGYTF.

This clone was detected only once. The genes are TRBV10-3 and TRBJ2-7; D may be TRBD2 (5 bases). Germline-derived CDR1 and CDR2 are ENHRY and SYGVKD. The V and J ends lost 11 bases and 4 bases respectively, with 12 bases between them. This CDR3 contains 11 residues. The DNA for the CDR3 is TGTGCCTGCGGACGGGGATACGAGCAGTACTTC. Protein sequence: CACGRGYEQYF.

This chain uses TRBV6-5 with TRBJ2-7, with TRBD2 as a possible D gene (7 bases). CDR3 length: 15 amino acids. V lost 4 bases to trimming and J lost 3 bases, with 16 bases between them. The V gene's germline CDR1 is MNHEY and CDR2 SVGAGI. CDR3 sequence: CASSWGGPQGYEQYF. The CDR3 nucleotides are TGTGCCAGCAGTTGGGGGGGACCACAGGGCTACGAGCAGTACTTC.

CDR3 protein: CASSEPRGSNTEAFF. The CDR3 region has the DNA TGTGCCAGCAGCGAGCCTCGGGGGTCGAACACTGAAGCTTTCTTT. The chain combines TRBV9 with TRBJ1-1; D is perhaps TRBD1 (5 bases). Trimming took 3 bases from V and 1 from J, leaving 13 bases between them. The CDR3 is 15 amino acids. Germline V gives CDR1 SGDLS, CDR2 YYNGEE.

The chain uses TRBV7-2 and TRBJ1-5; unclear D gene. Trimming removed 3 bases from V and 1 base from J, with 13 bases in between. The CDR3 covers 16 residues. Germline-derived CDR1 and CDR2 are SGHTA and FQGNSA. CDR3 bases: TGTGCCAGCAGCTTCAGTGTCGGGGTAAGCAATCAGCCCCAGCATTTT. This translates into CASSFSVGVSNQPQHF.

This rearrangement joins TRBV19 to TRBJ2-3; 12 bases align to TRBD2. This CDR3 has 16 residues. Germline V gene lookup returns CDR1 LNHDA and CDR2 SQIVND (reference sequence). Trimming cost V 5 bases and J 0 bases; bases outside gene matches: 3. In DNA, the CDR3 is TGTGCCAGTAGTTTACTAGCGGGGGGCAGCACAGATACGCAGTATTTT. Amino acids: CASSLLAGGSTDTQYF.

The chain links TRBV2 to TRBJ1-2; D unresolved. The CDR3 sequence is 11 residues long. Germline-derived CDR1 and CDR2 are SNHLY and FYNNEI. V was shortened by 5 bases and J by 4 bases, with 5 bases between the two germline ends. CDR3 sequence reads: CASSIAYGYTF. CDR3 nucleotides: TGTGCCAGCAGTATAGCCTATGGCTACACCTTC.

This clone has more than one count but fewer than ten. The chain recombines TRBV11-2 with TRBJ1-2; 8 positions match TRBD1. The CDR3 runs to 14 residues. The germline gives CDR1 SGHAT, CDR2 FQNNGV. V gave up 3 bases and J gave up 7 bases; unmatched junction bases: 7. The CDR3 is CASSFGAGGSGYTF. In nucleotides, the CDR3 is TGTGCCAGCAGCTTTGGGGCAGGGGGCTCTGGCTACACCTTC.

This clone was seen more than once but under ten times. The DNA for the CDR3 is TGTGCCAGCAGCTTAGGGCCCCCGGACAGGTCCTACGAGCAGTACTTC. Translation: CASSLGPPDRSYEQYF. The chain is built from TRBV7-2 and TRBJ2-7, with 7 bases matching TRBD1. V was clipped by 1 base and J by 1 base; unmatched bases: 7. Germline CDR1 is SGHTA and CDR2 is FQGNSA. This CDR3 has 16 residues.

The chain employs TRBV6-5 and TRBJ2-7; D is possibly TRBD2 (7 bases). The CDR3 contains 14 residues. Germline loops: CDR1 MNHEY, CDR2 SVGAGI. Trimming shortened V by 4 bases and J by 1 base, and 11 bases separated the two germline ends. CDR3 loop: CASSWGGGSYEQYF. As DNA, the CDR3 is TGTGCCAGCAGTTGGGGAGGGGGATCCTACGAGCAGTACTTC.

The chain's CDR3 is CASSYVTEQFF. Written as DNA, the CDR3 is TGTGCCAGCAGTTACGTGACAGAGCAGTTCTTC. The chain is built from TRBV6-5 and TRBJ2-1, with D unclear. This CDR3 has 11 amino acids. Germline-derived CDR1 and CDR2 are MNHEY and SVGAGI. V was pared by 2 bases and J by 10 bases, with 6 bases between.

The genes are TRBV7-2 and TRBJ2-2, with 11 nucleotides matching TRBD2. Germline loops: CDR1 SGHTA, CDR2 FQGNSA. V was clipped by 5 bases and J by 10 bases; unmatched bases: 6. This CDR3 has 14 residues. The CDR3 bases are TGTGCCAGCAGCCGGACTAGCGGGTCGTCGGAGCTGTTTTTT. Residues: CASSRTSGSSELFF.

This sequence joins TRBV16 and TRBJ1-2; maybe TRBD1 (5 bases). Trimming took 2 bases from V and 2 from J, leaving 6 bases between them. Per the germline V gene, CDR1 is KGHSY and CDR2 is FQNENV. The length of the CDR3 is 13 residues. The CDR3 DNA reads TGTGCCAGCAGCCAAAACAGGAACTATGGCTACACCTTC. Translation: CASSQNRNYGYTF.

The chain carries TRBV4-3 and TRBJ1-1; the match to TRBD1 covers 9 bases. With 4 bases clipped from V and 5 bases from J, the junction kept 8 bases outside the gene matches. Germline V gene sequence: CDR1 LGHNA, CDR2 YSLEER. This CDR3 region has 15 residues. CDR3 in amino acids: CASSRGGQGGTEAFF. DNA for the CDR3: TGCGCCAGCAGCCGCGGGGGACAGGGAGGAACTGAAGCTTTCTTT.

This clone came up a few times. The sample carries other DNA sequences with the same CDR3. The CDR3 DNA is TGTGCCAGCAGCCCGACAGTATCACCCCTCCACTTT. This sequence encodes CASSPTVSPLHF. The chain couples TRBV11-2 to TRBJ1-6; D may be TRBD1 (5 bases). The CDR3 is 12 residues long. V shed 5 bases and J shed 10 bases, with 9 bases lying between them. Germline CDR1 SGHAT, CDR2 FQNNGV.

This clone occurred a few times. The chain uses TRBV6-5 and TRBJ1-6; possibly TRBD1 for D (6 bases). The V gene lost 6 bases and the J gene lost 6 bases, with 15 bases spanning the gap. The CDR3 runs to 15 residues. Germline V gene lookup returns CDR1 MNHEY and CDR2 SVGAGI. CDR3 protein: CASRKQGALNSPLHF. The CDR3 nucleotides are TGTGCCAGCAGAAAACAGGGCGCCCTTAATTCACCCCTCCACTTT.

The chain uses TRBV5-5 and TRBJ1-5, with TRBD1 as a possible D gene (5 bases). This CDR3 spans 13 amino acids. V gave up 4 bases and J gave up 10 bases, with 15 bases separating them. The germline V gene encodes CDR1 SGHKS and CDR2 YYEKEE (reference sequence). The CDR3, as DNA: TGTGCCAGCAGCCTACGGTCGGGGGTCCCCCAGCATTTT. It encodes CASSLRSGVPQHF.

The V gene is TRBV5-4, the J gene TRBJ1-1; TRBD1 agrees at 8 bases. The CDR3 is 16 residues long. The V gene's germline CDR1 is SGHNT and CDR2 YYREEE (reference sequence). J gave up 5 bases and V 0 bases, and 9 bases lay outside the gene matches. As DNA, the CDR3 is TGTGCCAGCAGCTTGGCCCCTGGACAGGGTGGGACTGAAGCTTTCTTT. It specifies CASSLAPGQGGTEAFF.

The DNA of the CDR3 is TGTGCCAGCAGTGACAGGGGTAATCAGCCCCAGCATTTT. The encoded protein is CASSDRGNQPQHF. The chain is built from TRBV6-1 and TRBJ1-5, with D perhaps matching TRBD1 (6 bases). V lost 3 bases and J lost 4, with 7 bases in between. The CDR3 length is 13 residues. Germline CDR1 is MNHNS and CDR2 is SASEGT.

This sequence joins TRBV5-4 and TRBJ1-3; D is possibly TRBD1 (6 bases). The length of the CDR3 is 15 residues. Deletions cut 2 bases from V and 0 bases from J, with 9 bases between. Germline loops: CDR1 SGHNT, CDR2 YYREEE (reference sequence). The CDR3 protein is CASSLQGLSGNTIYF. In DNA, the CDR3 is TGTGCCAGCAGCTTACAGGGTCTCTCTGGAAACACCATATATTTT.

The chain joins TRBV5-6 to TRBJ1-5; D is perhaps TRBD1 (6 bases). The CDR3 extends over 14 amino acids. CDR1 is SGHDT and CDR2 is YYEEEE in the germline V gene. Trimming removed 1 base at V and 7 bases at J, with 12 bases between. CDR3 region: CASSLSDRGQPQHF. In DNA form, the CDR3 reads TGTGCCAGCAGCTTGTCGGACAGAGGGCAGCCCCAGCATTTT. The whole variable domain, filled in from reference TRBV5-6 and TRBJ1-5, reads DAGVTQSPTHLIKTRGQQVTLRCSPKSGHDTVSWYQQALGQGPQFIFQYYEEEERQRGNFPDRFSGHQFPNYSSELNVNALLLGDSALYLCASSLSDRGQPQHFGDGTRLSIL.